Below, 24 T cell receptor beta chains from the same sample are listed, as sequenced in a study of blood T cell repertoires in COVID-19. Generated by immunoSEQ multiplex PCR, the TCRdb table keeps only in-frame clones and is missing some. The repertoire consists of roughly 150,000 clones, with about 91% occurring once and the leading ten covering 25% to 30%. The material sequenced was peripheral blood. Every receptor here comes from a human donor in a cohort sampled during active COVID-19.

This chain connects TRBV3-1 (or the pseudogene TRBV3-2) to TRBJ2-7; 8 bases are a match to TRBD1. This CDR3 is built from 13 residues. J gave up 4 bases and V 5 bases, and 4 bases lay outside the gene matches. Germline V gives CDR1 LGHDT, CDR2 YNNKEL (reference sequence). The CDR3 spells CASSERQGYEQYF. DNA for the CDR3: TGTGCCAGCAGCGAACGACAGGGGTACGAGCAGTACTTC.

This clone has just one count. The CDR3 spells CASSMPPDRYTEAFF. The CDR3 region has the DNA TGTGCCAGTAGTATGCCTCCGGACAGATACACTGAAGCTTTCTTT. The J gene is TRBJ1-1, the V gene TRBV19; weak D call: TRBD1 (6 bases). The CDR3 contains 15 residues. From germline, CDR1 is LNHDA and CDR2 SQIVND (reference sequence). The V gene lost 3 bases and the J gene lost 3 bases, with 14 bases spanning the gap.

CDR3 bases: TGTGCCTGGAGAGGGACAGGGGATCAGCCCCAGCATTTT. This codes for CAWRGTGDQPQHF. The chain carries TRBV30 and TRBJ1-5, with 10 nucleotides matching TRBD1. Germline lookup yields CDR1 GTSNPN and CDR2 SVGIG (reference sequence). CDR3 length: 13 amino acids. V lost 3 bases, J lost 5 bases, and 1 base stayed unmatched.

The rearrangement links TRBV14 to TRBJ1-2; 8 bases match TRBD1. This CDR3 contains 19 residues. The trim removed 4 bases at V and 5 bases at J, leaving 21 bases unmatched. CDR1 is SGHDN and CDR2 is FVKESK in the germline V gene. The CDR3 bases are TGTGCCAGCAGCCCGTCCGGGCGGACAGGGTTAAAGAAGAGTTATGGCTACACCTTC. Translating it yields CASSPSGRTGLKKSYGYTF.

This clone has a handful of counts. The CDR3 spells CASSSGLTSGNTIYF. DNA for the CDR3: TGTGCCAGCAGCTCCGGACTTACCTCTGGAAACACCATATATTTT. The V call is TRBV7-2, the J call TRBJ1-3; D remains unclear. CDR1 and CDR2 from the germline V gene are SGHTA and FQGNSA. The CDR3 sequence is 15 residues long. The V end lost 4 bases, the J end lost 0 bases, and 10 bases lay between the germline ends. The whole variable domain, remainder taken from reference TRBV7-2 and TRBJ1-3, is GAGVSQSPSNKVTEKGKDVELRCDPISGHTALYWYRQSLGQGLEFLIYFQGNSAPDKSGLPSDRFSAERTGGSVSTLTIQRTQQEDSAVYLCASSSGLTSGNTIYFGEGSWLTVV.

This chain joins TRBV6-5 and TRBJ1-6; D remains ambiguous. The CDR3 sequence is 15 residues long. CDR1 and CDR2 (germline): MNHEY, SVGAGI. V dropped 4 bases and J dropped 6 bases, with 13 bases sitting between them. CDR3 nucleotides: TGTGCCAGCAGTTGGAGGGTGGGAGTTAATTCACCCCTCCACTTT. It translates to CASSWRVGVNSPLHF.

The chain is built from TRBV6-5 and TRBJ2-7; D may be TRBD1 (6 bases). Looked up from germline, CDR1 is MNHEY and CDR2 is SVGAGI. The CDR3 contains 15 residues. Trimming left V 0 bases short and J 0 bases short, with 9 bases between. The CDR3 DNA reads as TGTGCCAGCAGTTACTCGACAGGACGCTCCTACGAGCAGTACTTC. The encoded protein is CASSYSTGRSYEQYF.

The chain couples TRBV12-3 or TRBV12-4 to TRBJ1-2; no firm D call. Trimming left V 1 base short and J 5 bases short, with 8 bases between. The CDR3 loop spans 13 amino acids. The CDR3 DNA reads as TGTGCCAGCAGTTTAGGTTGGGAGTATGGCTACACCTTC. Encoded protein: CASSLGWEYGYTF.

This chain links TRBV6-5 with TRBJ1-3; D remains unclear. Trimming left V 8 bases short and J 1 base short, with 9 bases between. CDR1 MNHEY and CDR2 SVGAGI come from the germline V gene. This CDR3 region has 13 residues. CDR3 sequence reads: CASRGWSGNTIYF. For the CDR3, the DNA is TGTGCCAGCCGAGGGTGGTCTGGAAACACCATATATTTT.

The J gene is TRBJ2-7, the V gene TRBV30; D unresolved. This CDR3 region has 11 residues. Germline CDR1 GTSNPN, CDR2 SVGIG (reference sequence). Trimming left V 5 bases short and J 2 bases short, with 7 bases between. The CDR3 is CAWQRAYEQYF. The CDR3 region has the DNA TGTGCCTGGCAGCGAGCCTACGAGCAGTACTTC.

The chain joins TRBV9 to TRBJ1-1, with 7 bases lining up with TRBD1. The ends lost 4 bases at V and 4 bases at J; junction bases unmatched: 10. Germline values: CDR1 SGDLS, CDR2 YYNGEE. This CDR3 contains 15 residues. The CDR3 region is CASSPEGQVGTEAFF. The CDR3 bases are TGTGCCAGCAGCCCAGAAGGACAGGTGGGCACTGAAGCTTTCTTT.

The chain links TRBV3-1 (or the pseudogene TRBV3-2) to TRBJ2-5; 11 nucleotides line up with TRBD1. The CDR3 sequence is 14 residues long. The ends lost 3 bases at V and 5 bases at J; junction bases unmatched: 2. The germline CDR1 and CDR2 sequences are LGHDT and YNNKEL (reference sequence). The CDR3 coding sequence is TGTGCCAGCAGCCAGGACAGGGGGCTGGAGACCCAGTACTTC. Its translation: CASSQDRGLETQYF.

This clone was picked up a small number of times. The V gene is TRBV5-1, the J gene TRBJ2-7; 10 nucleotides line up with TRBD1. Unmatched junction bases numbered 13, after V lost 1 base and J lost 3 bases. The CDR3 spans 18 residues. Germline CDR1 reads SGHRS; CDR2 reads YFSETQ. CDR3 in amino acids: CASSLYPSSGTGDYEQYF. DNA of the CDR3: TGCGCCAGCAGCTTGTACCCCTCATCCGGGACAGGGGACTACGAGCAGTACTTC.

This clone was counted once. In DNA, the CDR3 is TGCGCCAGCAGCCCTGACGCTTCGGGGGGAGGAGAGCAGTACTTC. Translated, it gives CASSPDASGGGEQYF. The gene calls are TRBV5-1 and TRBJ2-7, with 7 positions matching TRBD2. With V trimmed by 4 bases and J by 7 bases, 14 bases remained unmatched. The CDR3 contains 15 residues. Germline CDR1 SGHRS, CDR2 YFSETQ.

This clone has just one count. This chain connects TRBV4-1 to TRBJ1-2, with 9 bases fitting TRBD1. The junction had 13 bases not matched to a gene; V was cut back by 5 bases and J by 6 bases. Germline CDR1 is MGHRA and CDR2 is YSYEKL. CDR3 length: 16 amino acids. The CDR3 protein is CASSFRPGQGKNGYTF. CDR3 sequence (DNA): TGCGCCAGCAGCTTTCGACCGGGACAGGGTAAAAATGGCTACACCTTC.

The chain combines TRBV7-7 with TRBJ2-2; D is unresolved. V lost 5 bases to trimming and J lost 3 bases, with 13 bases between them. The CDR3 is 15 amino acids. The germline V gene has CDR1 SSHAT and CDR2 FNYEAQ (reference sequence). CDR3 nucleotide sequence: TGTGCCAGCAGCCCGTGGCCAGAGGACACCGGGGAGCTGTTTTTT. Its protein is CASSPWPEDTGELFF.

The CDR3 reads CASSPGQGVSGYTF. The CDR3 nucleotides read TGTGCCAGCAGCCCGGGACAGGGGGTATCTGGCTACACCTTC. The rearrangement joins TRBV3-1 (or the pseudogene TRBV3-2) to TRBJ1-2; 11 bases match TRBD1. The CDR3 totals 14 residues. CDR1 LGHDT and CDR2 YNNKEL come from the germline V gene (reference sequence). J was trimmed by 7 bases and V by 4 bases; bases with no gene match: 5.

The CDR3 loop reads CASSRAIGGGQETQYF. CDR3 nucleotide sequence: TGCGCCAGCAGCCGAGCTATAGGGGGAGGGCAAGAGACCCAGTACTTC. The gene calls are TRBV4-1 and TRBJ2-5, with D possibly matching TRBD2 (7 bases). Trimming cost V 4 bases and J 2 bases, with 17 bases left between them. Germline V gene lookup returns CDR1 MGHRA and CDR2 YSYEKL. There are 16 residues in the CDR3.

This sequence joins TRBV25-1 and TRBJ1-6; unclear D gene. Germline V gene data show CDR1 as MGHDK and CDR2 as SYGVNS. V was clipped by 0 bases and J by 6 bases, with 9 bases between them. CDR3 length: 15 amino acids. CDR3 bases: TGTGCCAGCAGTGAATACGGGGTTTCTAATTCACCCCTCCACTTT. This translates into CASSEYGVSNSPLHF. Full variable domain (remainder filled in from reference TRBV25-1 and TRBJ1-6): EADIYQTPRYLVIGTGKKITLECSQTMGHDKMYWYQQDPGMELHLIHYSYGVNSTEKGDLSSESTVSRIRTEHFPLTLESARPSHTSQYLCASSEYGVSNSPLHFGNGTRLTVT.

The gene calls are TRBV5-4 and TRBJ2-3; the match to TRBD2 covers 7 bases. V was pared by 3 bases and J by 4 bases, with 11 bases of the junction left unmatched. The CDR3 runs 16 residues. Germline V gives CDR1 SGHNT, CDR2 YYREEE (reference sequence). This chain's CDR3 is CASSWIQGLSPDTQYF. The CDR3 DNA reads as TGTGCCAGCAGCTGGATCCAGGGACTATCCCCAGATACGCAGTATTTT.

The rearrangement links TRBV9 to TRBJ2-2, with D perhaps TRBD2 (6 bases). Trimming removed 2 bases from V and 6 bases from J, with 11 bases in between. The CDR3 is 14 amino acids. Germline-derived CDR1 and CDR2 are SGDLS and YYNGEE. DNA of the CDR3: TGTGCCAGCAGCGTCGCGGGGAAGGCCGGGGAGCTGTTTTTT. Protein sequence: CASSVAGKAGELFF.

The chain couples TRBV7-2 to TRBJ2-5; 7 bases are a match to TRBD1. The germline V gene has CDR1 SGHTA and CDR2 FQGNSA. V lost 0 bases and J lost 1; bases outside the gene matches: 2. The CDR3 runs 15 residues. The chain's CDR3 is CASSLARTGQETQYF. CDR3 nucleotide sequence: TGTGCCAGCAGCTTAGCCCGGACAGGCCAAGAGACCCAGTACTTC.

The chain links TRBV10-3 to TRBJ2-3; TRBD1 matches 8 bases. The CDR3 sequence is 16 residues long. Germline trimming cut 7 bases from V and 6 bases from J; bases unmatched to any gene: 15. CDR1 is ENHRY, CDR2 SYGVKD, per germline. The CDR3: CAIMSGQGANVDTQYF. Here the CDR3 DNA reads TGTGCCATCATGTCGGGGCAGGGGGCAAATGTGGATACGCAGTATTTT.

The gene calls are TRBV7-6 and TRBJ2-7, with 8 bases lining up with TRBD1. Germline CDR1 reads SGHVS; CDR2 reads FNYEAQ. V lost 2 bases, J lost 2 bases, and 11 bases stayed unmatched. The CDR3 has 17 residues. As DNA, the CDR3 is TGTGCCAGCAGCTTACTACCGGTCGACAGGGGAACCTACGAGCAGTACTTC. Translation: CASSLLPVDRGTYEQYF.